Presented here are 32 T cell receptor beta chains from one specimen sequenced in a study of early T cells in non-severe SARS-CoV-2 infection. TCRdb passed the 5' RACE reads through MiXCR, listing each CDR3 protein once. The table shows 25,000 to 35,000 distinct CDR3 sequences, with under 6% occurring only once. The sequenced sample consisted of whole blood. The receptors originated from an adult who was a healthcare worker with PCR-confirmed SARS-CoV-2 infection or an uninfected control (not recorded which).

The table lists this clonotype with many counts. The CDR3 nucleotides read TGTGCCAGCAGCTCTAGGGGGAGGGTTAGTGAAGCTTTCTTT. Encoded protein: CASSSRGRVSEAFF. V and J are TRBV7-2 and TRBJ1-1; TRBD1 is a possible D gene (6 bases). V lost 4 bases, J lost 7 bases, and 16 bases lay in between. The CDR3 length is 14 residues. Germline loops: CDR1 SGHTA, CDR2 FQGNSA.

This clonotype was seen at least ten times. The chain carries TRBV5-4 and TRBJ1-1; 8 bases are shared with TRBD1. V shed 2 bases and J 5 bases; nucleotides not matched to a gene: 8. CDR3 length: 15 amino acids. The germline gives CDR1 SGHNT, CDR2 YYREEE (reference sequence). As DNA, the CDR3 is TGTGCCAGCAGCTTTGACAGGGGCCCCAGGACTGAAGCTTTCTTT. Translation gives CASSFDRGPRTEAFF. The whole variable domain, filled in from reference TRBV5-4 and TRBJ1-1, reads ETGVTQSPTHLIKTRGQQVTLRCSSQSGHNTVSWYQQALGQGPQFIFQYYREEENGRGNFPPRFSGLQFPNYSSELNVNALELDDSALYLCASSFDRGPRTEAFFGQGTRLTVV.

At least ten counts were recorded for this clonotype. The genes are TRBV29-1 and TRBJ2-1, with no clear D. This CDR3 comprises 11 residues. V lost 2 bases to trimming and J lost 6 bases, with 5 bases between them. CDR1 is SQVTM, CDR2 ANQGSEA, per germline. The CDR3 spells CSVETGNEQFF. For the CDR3, the DNA is TGCAGCGTTGAAACCGGCAATGAGCAGTTCTTC.

V and J are TRBV7-3 and TRBJ2-1; 12 bases align to TRBD2. J gave up 7 bases and V 4 bases, and 5 bases lay outside the gene matches. Germline V lookup: CDR1 SGHTA, CDR2 FQGTGA. The CDR3 sequence is 15 residues long. The CDR3 DNA is TGTGCCAGCAGCTCATCTAGCGGGAGGGGAAATGAGCAGTTCTTC. Its protein is CASSSSSGRGNEQFF.

This clonotype was counted ten times or more. This sequence joins TRBV24-1 and TRBJ2-6; D perhaps matches TRBD2 (5 bases). This CDR3 is 15 amino acids long. With 6 bases removed from V and 4 bases from J, the gap between germline ends came to 12 bases. From germline, CDR1 is KGHDR and CDR2 SFDVKD. The CDR3 nucleotides read TGTGCCACCAGTCCCAACGGAGGAGGGGCCAACGTCCTGACTTTC. It is translated as CATSPNGGGANVLTF.

This clonotype was observed a handful of times. V is TRBV2 and J is TRBJ2-2, with TRBD2 matching 10 bases. The V gene end was trimmed by 7 bases and the J gene end by 7 bases; junction bases not matched to a gene: 6. This CDR3 has 14 amino acids. From germline, CDR1 is SNHLY and CDR2 FYNNEI. The CDR3 DNA follows: TGTGCCAGCACCCTAGCGGGGGTCGACGGGGAGCTGTTTTTT. Encoded protein: CASTLAGVDGELFF. Drawing the rest from reference TRBV2 and TRBJ2-2, the complete variable domain is EPEVTQTPSHQVTQMGQEVILRCVPISNHLYFYWYRQILGQKVEFLVSFYNNEISEKSEIFDDQFSVERPDGSNFTLKIRSTKLEDSAMYFCASTLAGVDGELFFGEGSRLTVL.

The gene calls are TRBV6-1 and TRBJ2-7; D possibly corresponds to TRBD1 (5 bases). CDR3 length: 13 residues. The V gene lost 6 bases and the J gene lost 6 bases, with 15 bases spanning the gap. From germline, CDR1 is MNHNS and CDR2 SASEGT. The CDR3 DNA reads TGTGCCAGCAGGAAGGGTACCAGGGTCGAGCAGTACTTC. Its protein product is CASRKGTRVEQYF.

J is TRBJ2-4 and V is TRBV11-2; perhaps TRBD1 as D (6 bases). V gave up 2 bases and J gave up 3 bases, with 11 bases separating them. Germline CDR1 is SGHAT and CDR2 is FQNNGV. There are 15 residues in the CDR3. The CDR3 here is CASSLMGAGKNIQYF. CDR3 nucleotide sequence: TGTGCCAGCAGCTTAATGGGGGCCGGCAAAAACATTCAGTACTTC.

This clonotype has just a few counts. V gene TRBV27 combines with J gene TRBJ1-1; the D is unclear. With 3 bases removed from V and 2 bases from J, the gap between germline ends came to 10 bases. This CDR3 spans 14 amino acids. The germline CDR1 and CDR2 sequences are MNHEY and SMNVEV (reference sequence). The DNA for the CDR3 is TGTGCCAGCAGTTTGAAGACACAAAACACTGAAGCTTTCTTT. Residues: CASSLKTQNTEAFF.

This clonotype was seen ten or more times. The J gene is TRBJ2-7, the V gene TRBV7-8; a possible D gene is TRBD2 (6 bases). V dropped 4 bases and J dropped 0 bases, with 10 bases sitting between them. The CDR3 spans 14 residues. Looked up from germline, CDR1 is SGHVS and CDR2 is FQNEAQ. CDR3 bases: TGTGCCAGCAGCTGGGGACTCAGCTCCTACGAGCAGTACTTC. It yields the protein CASSWGLSSYEQYF. The full variable domain, in which reference TRBV7-8 and TRBJ2-7 provide the parts outside the CDR3, is GAGVSQSPRYKVAKRGQDVALRCDPISGHVSLFWYQQALGQGPEFLTYFQNEAQLDKSGLPSDRFFAERPEGSVSTLKIQRTQQEDSAVYLCASSWGLSSYEQYFGPGTRLTVT.

This clonotype appeared many times. V and J are TRBV11-2 and TRBJ2-5, with TRBD2 as a possible D gene (6 bases). Germline-derived CDR1 and CDR2 are SGHAT and FQNNGV. With 5 bases removed from V and 4 bases from J, the gap between germline ends came to 14 bases. This CDR3 spans 14 amino acids. The CDR3 is CASSPNAGSETQYF. The DNA of the CDR3 is TGTGCCAGCAGCCCAAATGCGGGGTCAGAGACCCAGTACTTC.

This clonotype was counted only a few times. The chain carries TRBV7-8 and TRBJ2-7; the D gene is possibly TRBD1 (6 bases). This CDR3 contains 14 residues. Germline assignment: CDR1 SGHVS and CDR2 FQNEAQ. V dropped 7 bases and J dropped 3 bases, with 16 bases sitting between them. The CDR3 coding sequence is TGTGCCAGCACTCGCGCCCCAGGGGTCTACGAGCAGTACTTC. It translates to CASTRAPGVYEQYF.

This clonotype was recorded at least ten times. This chain links TRBV20-1 with TRBJ2-1; D gene uncertain. Looked up from germline, CDR1 is DFQATT and CDR2 is SNEGSKA (reference sequence). Deletions cut 0 bases from V and 3 bases from J, with 12 bases between. The CDR3 covers 15 residues. CDR3 coding DNA: TGCAGTGCTAGAGATTATGGTGCAGACTACAATGAGCAGTTCTTC. It codes for CSARDYGADYNEQFF.

The chain joins TRBV5-6 to TRBJ2-5; TRBD1 matches at 9 bases. Germline values: CDR1 SGHDT, CDR2 YYEEEE. The CDR3 loop spans 14 amino acids. After removal of 4 bases from V and 5 bases from J, the junction contained 6 bases not matched to a gene. The CDR3 DNA sequence: TGTGCCAGCAGCATCGTACAGGGGGCGGAGACCCAGTACTTC. Translating it yields CASSIVQGAETQYF.

This clonotype was counted between two and nine times. This sequence joins TRBV24-1 and TRBJ2-2, with 9 bases matching TRBD1. From germline, CDR1 is KGHDR and CDR2 SFDVKD. Germline trimming cut 3 bases from V and 13 bases from J; bases unmatched to any gene: 5. The CDR3 runs to 13 residues. The CDR3 nucleotides are TGTGCCACCAGTGATCCGGGACAGGGTGTGCTGTTTTTT. Translation: CATSDPGQGVLFF.

This clonotype has a count of ten or more. In nucleotides, the CDR3 is TGTGCCAGCAGCTTAGTAGGGCCTTGGGAGCAGTACTTC. It translates to CASSLVGPWEQYF. The V and J genes are TRBV11-2 and TRBJ2-7; no definite D call. The CDR3 runs to 13 residues. Germline V gives CDR1 SGHAT, CDR2 FQNNGV. The V gene lost 1 base and the J gene lost 7 bases, with 11 bases spanning the gap.

The genes are TRBV27 and TRBJ1-1; D is undetermined. Germline CDR1 MNHEY, CDR2 SMNVEV (reference sequence). CDR3 length equals 14 residues. The V gene lost 8 bases and the J gene lost 0 bases, with 13 bases spanning the gap. CDR3 residues: CASQRAPMNTEAFF. In nucleotides, the CDR3 is TGTGCCAGCCAAAGGGCACCCATGAACACTGAAGCTTTCTTT.

Of note for this clonotype: A single base separates this from a much larger clone, so it may be a read error. CDR3 DNA: TGCAGTGCTAAGCCGGTCGGGCGGCCCTACGAGCAGTGCTTC. It is translated as CSAKPVGRPYEQCF. The chain employs TRBV20-1 and TRBJ2-7; D unresolved. This CDR3 is 14 amino acids long. CDR1 is DFQATT and CDR2 is SNEGSKA in the germline V gene (reference sequence).

This clonotype was counted only a few times. V gene TRBV6-1 combines with J gene TRBJ2-3; D is perhaps TRBD1 (6 bases). Germline V CDR1 and CDR2: MNHNS, SASEGT. V was clipped by 8 bases and J by 4 bases, with 16 bases between them. This CDR3 has 14 amino acids. The CDR3: CASEQGFEPDTQYF. The CDR3 DNA reads as TGTGCCAGCGAACAGGGATTCGAGCCAGATACGCAGTATTTT.

The chain links TRBV7-9 to TRBJ2-3; a possible D gene is TRBD2 (5 bases). V was shortened by 1 base and J by 0 bases, with 8 bases between the two germline ends. This CDR3 comprises 15 residues. Germline values: CDR1 SEHNR, CDR2 FQNEAQ (reference sequence). CDR3 DNA sequence: TGTGCCAGCAGCTTAGGGGAGCGAAGCACAGATACGCAGTATTTT. This gives the protein CASSLGERSTDTQYF.

This clonotype was picked up many times. V usage is TRBV5-1 and J usage is TRBJ2-3; 8 nucleotides line up with TRBD2. The CDR3 runs to 16 residues. Germline V gene sequence: CDR1 SGHRS, CDR2 YFSETQ. V gave up 0 bases and J gave up 6 bases; unmatched junction bases: 9. The CDR3 region has the DNA TGCGCCAGCAGCTTGGATGGCGGGGGGTCCTTTGATACGCAGTATTTT. Protein sequence: CASSLDGGGSFDTQYF.

This clonotype was detected ten times or more. This chain connects TRBV29-1 to TRBJ2-1; possibly TRBD2 for D (6 bases). Germline V gives CDR1 SQVTM, CDR2 ANQGSEA. The CDR3 loop spans 12 amino acids. The CDR3 here is CRISGPFNEQFF. The CDR3 DNA sequence: TGCAGGATTAGCGGTCCCTTTAATGAGCAGTTCTTC.

This clonotype was detected only a few times. The gene calls are TRBV7-6 and TRBJ2-5; D unclear. The CDR3 has 15 residues. The germline V gene has CDR1 SGHVS and CDR2 FNYEAQ. Trimming removed 4 bases at V and 2 bases at J, with 14 bases between. The CDR3, as DNA: TGTGCCAGCAGCTCCCGTTCGGCAGGACAAGAGACCCAGTACTTC. Amino acids: CASSSRSAGQETQYF.

In its sample, this clonotype was seen many times. The rearrangement uses TRBV20-1 and TRBJ2-3; the D is unclear. The CDR3 runs to 13 residues. Germline V CDR1 and CDR2: DFQATT, SNEGSKA (reference sequence). V lost 1 base, J lost 2 bases, and 7 bases lay in between. CDR3 residues: CSARASHTDTQYF. CDR3 nucleotide sequence: TGCAGTGCTAGAGCGTCTCACACAGATACGCAGTATTTT.

The sample holds many counts of this clonotype. The V call is TRBV25-1, the J call TRBJ1-1; D gene unclear. V lost 1 base, J lost 4 bases, and 4 bases lay in between. Germline V gene lookup returns CDR1 MGHDK and CDR2 SYGVNS. There are 12 residues in the CDR3. The CDR3 loop reads CASSEFTTEAFF. The CDR3, as DNA: TGTGCCAGCAGTGAATTTACCACTGAAGCTTTCTTT.

This clonotype occurred many times. The chain links TRBV11-2 to TRBJ2-1; 12 bases agree with TRBD2. Germline V gene data show CDR1 as SGHAT and CDR2 as FQNNGV. After removal of 7 bases from V and 2 bases from J, the junction contained 9 bases not matched to a gene. CDR3 size: 17 residues. For the CDR3, the DNA is TGTGCCAGCACCGGGACTAGCGGGCGCGGAACCTACAATGAGCAGTTCTTC. Protein product: CASTGTSGRGTYNEQFF. The full variable domain, in which reference TRBV11-2 and TRBJ2-1 provide the parts outside the CDR3, is EAGVAQSPRYKIIEKRQSVAFWCNPISGHATLYWYQQILGQGPKLLIQFQNNGVVDDSQLPKDRFSAERLKGVDSTLKIQPAKLEDSAVYLCASTGTSGRGTYNEQFFGPGTRLTVL.

This clonotype has at least ten counts. This chain connects TRBV29-1 to TRBJ2-1, with a weak D call TRBD1 (6 bases). CDR1 and CDR2 from the germline V gene are SQVTM and ANQGSEA. Trimming left V 2 bases short and J 3 bases short, with 11 bases between. This CDR3 region has 14 residues. CDR3 nucleotides: TGCAGCGTTGAAACAGGGCTCGGCTACAATGAGCAGTTCTTC. Residues: CSVETGLGYNEQFF.

This clonotype occurred many times. The chain has TRBV11-2 and TRBJ2-6, with 8 bases matching TRBD2. Per the germline V gene, CDR1 is SGHAT and CDR2 is FQNNGV. The CDR3 runs to 15 residues. The J segment lost 2 bases and the V segment lost 5 bases, leaving 2 bases of the junction unmatched. The DNA for the CDR3 is TGTGCCAGCAGCCCGGGGGGGACTGGGGCCAACGTCCTGACTTTC. This sequence encodes CASSPGGTGANVLTF. The variable domain in full, with the rest retrieved from reference TRBV11-2 and TRBJ2-6, is EAGVAQSPRYKIIEKRQSVAFWCNPISGHATLYWYQQILGQGPKLLIQFQNNGVVDDSQLPKDRFSAERLKGVDSTLKIQPAKLEDSAVYLCASSPGGTGANVLTFGAGSRLTVL.

The CDR3, as DNA: TGTGCCAGCAGTTTAATCATCCGGACAGGGAGTAGTTCACCCCTCCACTTT. Its protein product is CASSLIIRTGSSSPLHF. The V gene is TRBV27, the J gene TRBJ1-6; 8 positions agree with TRBD1. The CDR3 covers 17 residues. V shed 2 bases, J shed 9 bases, and the junction held 12 bases outside the gene matches. Germline-derived CDR1 and CDR2 are MNHEY and SMNVEV (reference sequence).

The J gene is TRBJ2-7, the V gene TRBV4-1, with TRBD2 matching 9 bases. Looked up from germline, CDR1 is MGHRA and CDR2 is YSYEKL. CDR3 size: 17 residues. V was pared by 2 bases and J by 3 bases, with 11 bases of the junction left unmatched. The CDR3 region is CASSQSISGSPYYEQYF. The CDR3 DNA reads TGCGCCAGCAGCCAATCCATTAGCGGGAGTCCCTACTACGAGCAGTACTTC.

This clonotype was counted only a few times. V and J are TRBV7-2 and TRBJ2-7; either TRBD1 or TRBD2 may supply D (6 bases each). The CDR3 has 15 amino acids. The germline V gene has CDR1 SGHTA and CDR2 FQGNSA. Trimming cost V 1 base and J 2 bases, with 12 bases left between them. The CDR3 DNA is TGTGCCAGCAGCTTAGTGAGGGGGGCGGCCTACGAGCAGTACTTC. This encodes CASSLVRGAAYEQYF.

This clonotype was detected many times. The gene calls are TRBV11-2 and TRBJ2-5; D possibly corresponds to TRBD2 (5 bases). The CDR3 loop spans 10 amino acids. V was shortened by 8 bases and J by 4 bases, with 5 bases between the two germline ends. Per the germline V gene, CDR1 is SGHAT and CDR2 is FQNNGV. CDR3 nucleotide sequence: TGTGCCAGCGGGAGAGAGACCCAGTACTTC. It is translated as CASGRETQYF.